The 5 T cell receptor beta chains below were found in one sample sequenced in a study of response to subunit inactivated influenza vaccine. In TCRdb, the RT-PCR reads were re-called with MiXCR into one record per CDR3 protein. The repertoire holds hundreds of thousands of distinct CDR3 sequences, 12% to 15% seen once, with less than 8.5% in the top ten. Source: PBMCs from blood, taken 14 to 15 days before vaccination. The source of these receptors is a man aged 45 to 65 who received an inactivated influenza vaccine.

This clonotype was detected a few times. The chain uses TRBV6-1 and TRBJ1-1, with D hard to call. V gave up 2 bases and J gave up 0 bases, with 13 bases separating them. CDR3 size: 16 residues. Germline CDR1 reads MNHNS; CDR2 reads SASEGT. The CDR3 loop reads CASSESPGIVNTEAFF. DNA of the CDR3: TGTGCCAGCAGTGAATCCCCGGGCATCGTGAACACTGAAGCTTTCTTT.

The chain is built from TRBV20-1 and TRBJ2-3; no clear D. V lost 7 bases and J lost 6, with 17 bases in between. The V gene's germline CDR1 is DFQATT and CDR2 SNEGSKA (reference sequence). The length of the CDR3 is 13 residues. The CDR3 coding sequence is TGCAGTGTTCTGGGATCCGGATGGGATACGCAGTATTTT. It is translated as CSVLGSGWDTQYF.

The chain employs TRBV5-1 and TRBJ2-1, with D tentatively TRBD1 or TRBD2 (5 bases each). CDR3 length: 14 residues. Germline loops: CDR1 SGHRS, CDR2 YFSETQ. Trimming removed 0 bases from V and 6 bases from J, with 10 bases in between. The CDR3 DNA is TGCGCCAGCAGCTTGGGGCAGAGGGGCAATGAGCAGTTCTTC. Translating it yields CASSLGQRGNEQFF. The full variable domain, its missing parts supplied by reference TRBV5-1 and TRBJ2-1, is KAGVTQTPRYLIKTRGQQVTLSCSPISGHRSVSWYQQTPGQGLQFLFEYFSETQRNKGNFPGRFSGRQFSNSRSEMNVSTLELGDSALYLCASSLGQRGNEQFFGPGTRLTVL.

The chain has TRBV20-1 and TRBJ1-5; D not certain. The germline V gene encodes CDR1 DFQATT and CDR2 SNEGSKA (reference sequence). V was cut by 4 bases and J by 0 bases, with 7 bases left in between. The CDR3 loop spans 13 amino acids. CDR3 coding DNA: TGCAGTGCTACCGCGACTAGCAATCAGCCCCAGCATTTT. As protein: CSATATSNQPQHF.

The table lists this clonotype with a few counts. The rearrangement links TRBV27 to TRBJ2-6, with unresolved D. Germline V gene sequence: CDR1 MNHEY, CDR2 SMNVEV (reference sequence). The CDR3 sequence is 14 residues long. The V gene lost 5 bases and the J gene lost 3 bases, with 8 bases spanning the gap. CDR3 sequence: CASSTRVGANVLTF. In DNA, the CDR3 is TGTGCCAGCAGTACCCGAGTTGGGGCCAACGTCCTGACTTTC.